These 5 T cell receptor beta chains were all obtained from the same sample, sequenced in a study of cytomegalovirus exposure and HLA in healthy donors. Primers for the PCR totalled 60 Vbeta and 13 Jbeta. Sequencing used immunoSEQ multiplex PCR; TCRdb keeps in-frame clones, though not all of them. The sample includes under 200,000 clones, approximately 77% seen only once; the top ten take roughly 1.4%. The sample taken for sequencing was PBMCs. Receptors were obtained from a man aged 18-30 years in good health and CMV-seronegative.

This rearrangement joins TRBV11-2 to TRBJ2-7, with D possibly TRBD2 on 6 matching bases. CDR3 size: 14 residues. Trimming took off 5 bases at V and 5 bases at J, with 16 bases between the two ends. CDR1 is SGHAT, CDR2 FQNNGV, per germline. The CDR3: CASSPPGVPHEQYF. As DNA, the CDR3 is TGTGCCAGCAGCCCGCCGGGGGTTCCCCACGAGCAGTACTTC.

The chain is built from TRBV7-9 and TRBJ2-7; 7 bases match TRBD1. CDR1 is SEHNR and CDR2 is FQNEAQ in the germline V gene (reference sequence). Trimming at V came to 10 bases and at J to 3 bases, leaving 12 bases not matched to a gene. The CDR3 has 14 residues. CDR3 sequence reads: CATRPTGQNYEQYF. The CDR3 DNA follows: TGTGCCACTAGGCCAACGGGACAGAACTACGAGCAGTACTTC.

This chain links TRBV6-1 with TRBJ2-3; 8 bases map to TRBD2. Germline lookup yields CDR1 MNHNS and CDR2 SASEGT. The CDR3 loop spans 14 amino acids. V lost 8 bases, J lost 5 bases, and 9 bases stayed unmatched. Written as DNA, the CDR3 is TGTGCCAGCGCCCCGGGGGGGTCCGGAGATACGCAGTATTTT. This sequence encodes CASAPGGSGDTQYF.

A single count supports this clone. The gene calls are TRBV6-5 and TRBJ2-7, with TRBD1 identical over 7 bases. Germline V gene sequence: CDR1 MNHEY, CDR2 SVGAGI. The CDR3 covers 15 residues. Trimming cost V 2 bases and J 5 bases; bases outside gene matches: 9. The CDR3 region has the DNA TGTGCCAGCAGTTACCTACAGGGGACGTCGGACGAGCAGTACTTC. It specifies CASSYLQGTSDEQYF.

The chain couples TRBV2 to TRBJ2-7; D is perhaps TRBD1 (5 bases). Germline CDR1 is SNHLY and CDR2 is FYNNEI. The CDR3 loop spans 13 amino acids. Trimming removed 6 bases from V and 2 bases from J, with 11 bases in between. The chain's CDR3 is CASRARATYEQYF. In nucleotides, the CDR3 is TGTGCCAGCAGGGCCAGGGCTACCTACGAGCAGTACTTC.